In this sample, the clone carrying this TCR beta chain turned up once. This sample was included in a study of T cells in Graves' hyperthyroidism and ophthalmopathy. There were TCR beta CDR3 regions amplified from RNA transcripts. RT-PCR in the first round (using the HTBI primer set) targeted the TCR CDR3. TCRdb ran MiXCR on the multiplex PCR reads and lists one entry per CDR3 protein. This repertoire shows about 640,000 distinct CDR3 sequences, about 20% found once; its top ten account for around a third. With duration under 3 months, ophthalmopathy was active: Clinical Activity Score at least 3, NOSPECS at least 4. CDR1 and CDR2 from the germline V gene are DFQATT and SNEGSKA (reference sequence). The CDR3 is 17 residues long. Trimming cost V 5 bases and J 0 bases; bases outside gene matches: 11.

The specimen was blood. V usage is TRBV20-1 and J usage is TRBJ1-2; 11 bases map to TRBD1. This receptor was identified in a man younger than 45 with Graves' ophthalmopathy. For the CDR3, the DNA is TGCAGTGCTTGGACAGGGGGCATCCTTTCGGCTAACTATGGCTACACCTTC. It is translated as CSAWTGGILSANYGYTF.